The rows below give T cell receptor beta chains drawn from one sample of a study of CD8 T cells in Susac syndrome. Using its own MiXCR run on the immunoSEQ multiplex PCR reads, TCRdb lists one record per CDR3 protein. The table shows 150,000 to 200,000 distinct CDR3 sequences, with approximately 94% occurring only once. The sample consisted of CD4+ T cells from PBMCs. The source is a human donor with multiple sclerosis. Both conserved end residues are part of each CDR3. Each record gives: D gene, J gene, V gene, clone size, CDR3 protein, CDR3 DNA. D genes are given only for firm matches. Only part of the rows carry a size: once, few, many, or a class if the clone is expanded.

D gene: TRBD1
J gene: TRBJ1-3
V gene: TRBV28
clone size: -
CDR3 protein: CASSPTGQGATGNTIYF
CDR3 DNA: TGTGCCAGCAGTCCAACGGGACAGGGGGCAACTGGAAACACCATATATTTT

D gene: -
J gene: TRBJ2-7
V gene: TRBV2
clone size: -
CDR3 protein: CASSESESWGEQYF
CDR3 DNA: TGTGCCAGCAGTGAAAGCGAGTCCTGGGGCGAGCAGTACTTC

D gene: -
J gene: TRBJ2-7
V gene: TRBV19
clone size: -
CDR3 protein: CASRAKPNPSYEQYF
CDR3 DNA: TGTGCCAGTAGAGCCAAGCCCAACCCATCCTACGAGCAGTACTTC

D gene: TRBD1
J gene: TRBJ1-2
V gene: TRBV2
clone size: -
CDR3 protein: CASSEALRVLQGARGYTF
CDR3 DNA: TGTGCCAGCAGTGAAGCGCTTCGGGTCTTACAGGGGGCGCGGGGCTACACCTTC

D gene: TRBD2
J gene: TRBJ2-3
V gene: TRBV2
clone size: -
CDR3 protein: CASTVGGGVSTDTQYF
CDR3 DNA: TGTGCCAGCACCGTGGGGGGGGGAGTTAGCACAGATACGCAGTATTTT

D gene: -
J gene: TRBJ1-1
V gene: TRBV2
clone size: -
CDR3 protein: CASRPRGGTEAFF
CDR3 DNA: TGTGCCAGCAGACCCCGAGGGGGTACTGAAGCTTTCTTT

D gene: -
J gene: TRBJ2-3
V gene: TRBV27
clone size: -
CDR3 protein: CASSSFGASTDTQYF
CDR3 DNA: TGTGCCAGCAGTTCCTTTGGGGCCAGCACAGATACGCAGTATTTT

D gene: -
J gene: TRBJ2-3
V gene: TRBV9
clone size: once
CDR3 protein: CASGREGYRTDTQYF
CDR3 DNA: TGTGCCAGCGGAAGAGAGGGGTACCGCACAGATACGCAGTATTTT

D gene: TRBD1
J gene: TRBJ1-6
V gene: TRBV28
clone size: -
CDR3 protein: CASSIPGQGMQTDSPLHF
CDR3 DNA: TGTGCCAGCAGCATACCGGGACAGGGAATGCAAACCGATTCACCCCTCCACTTT

D gene: -
J gene: TRBJ1-2
V gene: TRBV5-1
clone size: -
CDR3 protein: CASSLGGKGGYTF
CDR3 DNA: TGCGCCAGCAGCTTGGGGGGTAAAGGTGGCTACACCTTC

D gene: TRBD1
J gene: TRBJ1-1
V gene: TRBV7-9
clone size: -
CDR3 protein: CASSLQGALTEAFF
CDR3 DNA: TGTGCCAGCAGCTTACAGGGGGCACTGACTGAAGCTTTCTTT